This T cell receptor beta chain was identified in a study of control samples from healthy donors and cancer patients. TCRdb's copy holds only in-frame clones and misses some; the assay was immunoSEQ multiplex PCR. The sample carries fewer than 200,000 clones, more than 80% recorded once. The CDR3 is made up of 17 amino acids. Germline V lookup: CDR1 MGHRA, CDR2 YSYEKL. V shed 6 bases and J 5 bases; nucleotides not matched to a gene: 11. The chain is built from TRBV4-1 and TRBJ2-5; 14 bases are shared with TRBD2. Sequenced: blood. The receptor was derived from a man aged 30 to 39 in good health. This chain's CDR3 is CASSRTSGRSLGETQYF. The CDR3 region has the DNA TGCGCCAGCAGTCGGACTAGCGGGAGGTCCCTAGGGGAGACCCAGTACTTC.